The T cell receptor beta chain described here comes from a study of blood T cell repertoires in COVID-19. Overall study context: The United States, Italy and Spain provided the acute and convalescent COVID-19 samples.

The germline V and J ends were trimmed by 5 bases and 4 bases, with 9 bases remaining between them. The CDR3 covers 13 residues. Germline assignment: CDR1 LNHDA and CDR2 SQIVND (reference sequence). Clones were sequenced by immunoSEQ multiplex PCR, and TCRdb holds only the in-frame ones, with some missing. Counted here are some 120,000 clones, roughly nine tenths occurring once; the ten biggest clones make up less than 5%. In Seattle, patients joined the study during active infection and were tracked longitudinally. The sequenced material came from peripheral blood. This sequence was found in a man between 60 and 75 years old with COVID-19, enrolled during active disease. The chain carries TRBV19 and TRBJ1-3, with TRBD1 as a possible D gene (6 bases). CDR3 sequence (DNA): TGTGCCAGTAGTGCCGACAGGGGAAACACCATATATTTT. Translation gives CASSADRGNTIYF.